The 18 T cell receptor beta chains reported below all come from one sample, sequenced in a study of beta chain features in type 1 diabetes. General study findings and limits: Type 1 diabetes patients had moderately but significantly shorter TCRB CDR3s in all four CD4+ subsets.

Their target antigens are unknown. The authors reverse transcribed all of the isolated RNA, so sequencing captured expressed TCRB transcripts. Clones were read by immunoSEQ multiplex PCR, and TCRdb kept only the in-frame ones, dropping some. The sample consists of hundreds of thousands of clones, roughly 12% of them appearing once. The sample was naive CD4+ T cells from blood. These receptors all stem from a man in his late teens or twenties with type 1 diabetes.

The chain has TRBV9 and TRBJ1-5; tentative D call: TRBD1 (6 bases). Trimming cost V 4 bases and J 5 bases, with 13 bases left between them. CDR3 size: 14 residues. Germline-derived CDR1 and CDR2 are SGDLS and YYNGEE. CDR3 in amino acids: CASSRDTGYQPQHF. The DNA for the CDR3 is TGTGCCAGCAGCCGGGACACGGGGTATCAGCCCCAGCATTTT.

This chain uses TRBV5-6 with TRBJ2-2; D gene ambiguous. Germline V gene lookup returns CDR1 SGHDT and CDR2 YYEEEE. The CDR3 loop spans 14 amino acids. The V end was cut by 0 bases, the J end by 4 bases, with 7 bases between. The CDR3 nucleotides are TGTGCCAGCAGCTTGGTGGCCGCCACCGGGGAGCTGTTTTTT. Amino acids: CASSLVAATGELFF.

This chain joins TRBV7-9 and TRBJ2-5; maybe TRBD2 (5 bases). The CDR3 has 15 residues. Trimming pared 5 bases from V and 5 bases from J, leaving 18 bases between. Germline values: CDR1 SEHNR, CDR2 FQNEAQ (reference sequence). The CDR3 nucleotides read TGTGCCAGCAGCCCCTGGACGGGATCCGGGGAGACCCAGTACTTC. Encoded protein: CASSPWTGSGETQYF.

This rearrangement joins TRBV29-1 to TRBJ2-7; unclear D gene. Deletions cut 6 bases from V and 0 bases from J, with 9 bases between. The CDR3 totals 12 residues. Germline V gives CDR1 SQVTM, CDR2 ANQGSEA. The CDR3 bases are TGCAGCGTGGGGATAGTCTCCTACGAGCAGTACTTC. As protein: CSVGIVSYEQYF.

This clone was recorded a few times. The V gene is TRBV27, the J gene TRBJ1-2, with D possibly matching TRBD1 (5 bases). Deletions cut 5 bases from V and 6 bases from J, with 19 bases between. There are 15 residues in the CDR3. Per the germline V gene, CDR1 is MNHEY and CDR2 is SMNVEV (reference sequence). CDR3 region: CASSHNPDRKDGYTF. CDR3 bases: TGTGCCAGCAGTCATAATCCCGACAGAAAAGATGGCTACACCTTC.

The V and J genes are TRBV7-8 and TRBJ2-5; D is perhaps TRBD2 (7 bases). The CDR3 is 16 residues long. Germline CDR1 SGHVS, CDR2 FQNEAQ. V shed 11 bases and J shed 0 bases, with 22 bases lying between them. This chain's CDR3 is CAVNPPGGGHQETQYF. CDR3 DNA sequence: TGTGCCGTCAACCCCCCCGGCGGGGGCCACCAAGAGACCCAGTACTTC.

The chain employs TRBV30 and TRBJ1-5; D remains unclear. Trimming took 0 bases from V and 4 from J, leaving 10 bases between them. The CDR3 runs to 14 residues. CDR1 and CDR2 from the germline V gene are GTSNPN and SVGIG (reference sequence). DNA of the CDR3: TGTGCCTGGAGTGTTCGGATGGGTAATCAGCCCCAGCATTTT. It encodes CAWSVRMGNQPQHF.

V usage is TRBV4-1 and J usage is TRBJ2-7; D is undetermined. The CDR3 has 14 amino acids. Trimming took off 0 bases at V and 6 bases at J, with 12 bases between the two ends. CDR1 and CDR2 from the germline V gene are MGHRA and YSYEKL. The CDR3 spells CASSQDRVAPEQYF. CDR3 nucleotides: TGCGCCAGCAGCCAAGATCGGGTCGCCCCCGAGCAGTACTTC.

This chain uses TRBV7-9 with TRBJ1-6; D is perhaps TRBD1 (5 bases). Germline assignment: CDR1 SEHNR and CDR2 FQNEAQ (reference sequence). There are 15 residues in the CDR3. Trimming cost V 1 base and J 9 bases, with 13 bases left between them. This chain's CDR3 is CASSLGQGGSSPLHF. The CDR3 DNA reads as TGTGCCAGCAGCTTAGGTCAGGGAGGGAGTTCACCCCTCCACTTT.

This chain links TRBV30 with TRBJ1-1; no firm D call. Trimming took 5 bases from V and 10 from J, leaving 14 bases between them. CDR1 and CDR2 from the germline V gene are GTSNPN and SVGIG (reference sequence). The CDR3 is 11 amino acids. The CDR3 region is CAWADLTRAFF. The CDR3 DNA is TGTGCCTGGGCCGACCTAACCCGAGCTTTCTTT. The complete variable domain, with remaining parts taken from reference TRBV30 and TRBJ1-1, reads SQTIHQWPATLVQPVGSPLSLECTVEGTSNPNLYWYRQAAGRGLQLLFYSVGIGQISSEVPQNLSASRPQDRQFILSSKKLLLSDSGFYLCAWADLTRAFFGQGTRLTVV.

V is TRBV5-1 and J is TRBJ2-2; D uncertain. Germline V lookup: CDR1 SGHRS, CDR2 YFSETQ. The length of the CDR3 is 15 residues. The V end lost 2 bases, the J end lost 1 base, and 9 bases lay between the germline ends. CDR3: CASSFGVENTGELFF. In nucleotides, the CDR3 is TGCGCCAGCAGCTTTGGGGTCGAGAACACCGGGGAGCTGTTTTTT.

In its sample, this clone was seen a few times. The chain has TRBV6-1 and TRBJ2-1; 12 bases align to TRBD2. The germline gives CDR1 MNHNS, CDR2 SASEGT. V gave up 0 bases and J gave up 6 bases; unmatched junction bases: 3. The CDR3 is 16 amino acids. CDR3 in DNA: TGTGCCAGCAGTGAAGCGGGACTAGCGGGTAGCAATGAGCAGTTCTTC. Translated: CASSEAGLAGSNEQFF.

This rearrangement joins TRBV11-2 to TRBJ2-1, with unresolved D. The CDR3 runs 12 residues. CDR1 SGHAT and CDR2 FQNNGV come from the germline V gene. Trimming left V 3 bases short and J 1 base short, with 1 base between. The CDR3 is CASSFSYNEQFF. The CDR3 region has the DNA TGTGCCAGCAGCTTTTCCTACAATGAGCAGTTCTTC.

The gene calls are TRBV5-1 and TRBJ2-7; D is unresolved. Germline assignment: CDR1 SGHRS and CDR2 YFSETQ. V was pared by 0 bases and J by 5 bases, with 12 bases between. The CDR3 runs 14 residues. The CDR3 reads CASSLVGEEHEQYF. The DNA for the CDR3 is TGCGCCAGCAGCTTGGTTGGAGAGGAACACGAGCAGTACTTC. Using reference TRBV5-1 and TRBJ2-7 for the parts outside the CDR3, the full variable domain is KAGVTQTPRYLIKTRGQQVTLSCSPISGHRSVSWYQQTPGQGLQFLFEYFSETQRNKGNFPGRFSGRQFSNSRSEMNVSTLELGDSALYLCASSLVGEEHEQYFGPGTRLTVT.

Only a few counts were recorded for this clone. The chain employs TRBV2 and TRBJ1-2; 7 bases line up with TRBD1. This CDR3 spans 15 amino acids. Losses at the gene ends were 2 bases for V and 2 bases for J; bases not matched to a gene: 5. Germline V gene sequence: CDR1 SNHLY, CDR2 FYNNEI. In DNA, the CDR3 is TGTGCCAGCAGTGAACACGAGACAGGGAACTATGGCTACACCTTC. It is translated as CASSEHETGNYGYTF.

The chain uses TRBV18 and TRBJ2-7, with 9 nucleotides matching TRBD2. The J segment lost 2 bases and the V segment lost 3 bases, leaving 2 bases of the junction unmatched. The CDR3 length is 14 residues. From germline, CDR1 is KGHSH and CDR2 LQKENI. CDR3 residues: CASSPSSGTYEQYF. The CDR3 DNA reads TGTGCCAGCTCACCGTCTAGCGGGACCTACGAGCAGTACTTC.

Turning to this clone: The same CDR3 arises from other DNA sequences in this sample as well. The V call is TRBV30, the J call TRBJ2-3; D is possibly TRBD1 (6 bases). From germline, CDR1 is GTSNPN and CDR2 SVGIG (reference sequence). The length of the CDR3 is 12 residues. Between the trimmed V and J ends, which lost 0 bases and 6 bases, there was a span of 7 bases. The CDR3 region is CAWSVRGDTQYF. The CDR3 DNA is TGTGCCTGGAGTGTAAGGGGGGATACGCAGTATTTT.

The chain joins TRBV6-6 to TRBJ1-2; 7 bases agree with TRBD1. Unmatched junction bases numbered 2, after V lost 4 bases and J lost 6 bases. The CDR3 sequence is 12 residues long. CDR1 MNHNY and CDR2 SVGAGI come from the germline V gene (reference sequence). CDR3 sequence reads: CASSFTGDGYTF. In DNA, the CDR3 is TGTGCCAGCAGTTTCACAGGGGATGGCTACACCTTC.